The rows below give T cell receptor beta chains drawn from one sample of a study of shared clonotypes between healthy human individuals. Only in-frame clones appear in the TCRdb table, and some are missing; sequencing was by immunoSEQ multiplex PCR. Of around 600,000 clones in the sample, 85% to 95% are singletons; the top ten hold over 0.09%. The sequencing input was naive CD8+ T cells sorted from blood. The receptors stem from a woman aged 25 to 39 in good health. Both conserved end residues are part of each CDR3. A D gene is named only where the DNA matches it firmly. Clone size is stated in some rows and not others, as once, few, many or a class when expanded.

CDR3 DNA: TGTGCCAGCAGTTTTTCTACTCTTGAGCAGTTCTTC
CDR3 protein: CASSFSTLEQFF
D gene: NA
CDR3 length: 12
V gene: TRBV28
clone size: NA
J gene: TRBJ2-1

CDR3 DNA: TGTGCCAGCAGTTGGAAGGTCTCCTACGAGCAGTACTTC
CDR3 protein: CASSWKVSYEQYF
D gene: NA
CDR3 length: 13
V gene: TRBV27
clone size: NA
J gene: TRBJ2-7

CDR3 DNA: TGTGCCAGCAGCCCGGGACTAGCGGGAGGGAAGTGGACCGGGGAGCTGTTTTTT
CDR3 protein: CASSPGLAGGKWTGELFF
D gene: TRBD2
CDR3 length: 18
V gene: TRBV7-8
clone size: NA
J gene: TRBJ2-2

CDR3 DNA: TGTGCCAGCAGCCTGACTAGCGGGGTAAACACCGGGGAGCTGTTTTTT
CDR3 protein: CASSLTSGVNTGELFF
D gene: TRBD2
CDR3 length: 16
V gene: TRBV9
clone size: NA
J gene: TRBJ2-2

CDR3 DNA: TGTGCCACCAAAACGGGAAACACTGAAGCTTTCTTT
CDR3 protein: CATKTGNTEAFF
D gene: NA
CDR3 length: 12
V gene: TRBV19
clone size: NA
J gene: TRBJ1-1

CDR3 DNA: TGTGCCAGCAGCCAAGTAAAGACTTCCCCCTACAATGAGCAGTTCTTC
CDR3 protein: CASSQVKTSPYNEQFF
D gene: NA
CDR3 length: 16
V gene: TRBV4-2
clone size: NA
J gene: TRBJ2-1

CDR3 DNA: TGTGCCAACTTACAAGGCCGACTTCTTAATGAAAAACTGTTTTTT
CDR3 protein: CANLQGRLLNEKLFF
D gene: NA
CDR3 length: 15
V gene: TRBV7-3
clone size: once
J gene: TRBJ1-4

CDR3 DNA: TGTGCCAGCAGCTCCGAACCGACTAGGGTAGGAGAGCCCCAGCATTTT
CDR3 protein: CASSSEPTRVGEPQHF
D gene: NA
CDR3 length: 16
V gene: TRBV7-3
clone size: NA
J gene: TRBJ1-5

CDR3 DNA: TGCGCCAGCAGCCCAGGGGTTCAGCCCCAGCATTTT
CDR3 protein: CASSPGVQPQHF
D gene: NA
CDR3 length: 12
V gene: TRBV10-2
clone size: NA
J gene: TRBJ1-5

CDR3 DNA: TGCGCCAGCAGCCCGGAGCCTTCCCCAGGGACTAATGAAAAACTGTTTTTT
CDR3 protein: CASSPEPSPGTNEKLFF
D gene: NA
CDR3 length: 17
V gene: TRBV23-1
clone size: NA
J gene: TRBJ1-4

CDR3 DNA: TGTGCCAGCAGAACAGGGGCTCAGCCCCAGCATTTT
CDR3 protein: CASRTGAQPQHF
D gene: TRBD1
CDR3 length: 12
V gene: TRBV27
clone size: NA
J gene: TRBJ1-5

CDR3 DNA: TGTGCCAGTAGTTCCGCGGGGGGGTCCTCCTACGAGCAGTACTTC
CDR3 protein: CASSSAGGSSYEQYF
D gene: TRBD2
CDR3 length: 15
V gene: TRBV19
clone size: once
J gene: TRBJ2-7

CDR3 DNA: TGTGCCAGCAGCTTATCCACAGGGGGATTTAATCAGCCCCAGCATTTT
CDR3 protein: CASSLSTGGFNQPQHF
D gene: TRBD1
CDR3 length: 16
V gene: TRBV7-8
clone size: NA
J gene: TRBJ1-5

CDR3 DNA: TGTGCCAGCTCTCTTCTAGGTTCAGGGAACACTGAAGCTTTCTTT
CDR3 protein: CASSLLGSGNTEAFF
D gene: NA
CDR3 length: 15
V gene: TRBV27
clone size: NA
J gene: TRBJ1-1

CDR3 DNA: TGTGCCAGCAGTTTCAGAGCTGGCAATCAGCCCCAGCATTTT
CDR3 protein: CASSFRAGNQPQHF
D gene: NA
CDR3 length: 14
V gene: TRBV27
clone size: NA
J gene: TRBJ1-5

CDR3 DNA: TGTGCCAGCAGTCCCCCGGTATTCACAGATACGCAGTATTTT
CDR3 protein: CASSPPVFTDTQYF
D gene: NA
CDR3 length: 14
V gene: TRBV6-1
clone size: NA
J gene: TRBJ2-3

CDR3 DNA: TGTGCCAGCAATTCCCTGCTCTACTCCTACGAGCAGTACTTC
CDR3 protein: CASNSLLYSYEQYF
D gene: NA
CDR3 length: 14
V gene: TRBV28
clone size: NA
J gene: TRBJ2-7

CDR3 DNA: TGTGCCAGCAGTCCCCTTGGGACAGACTTCACAGATACGCAGTATTTT
CDR3 protein: CASSPLGTDFTDTQYF
D gene: TRBD1
CDR3 length: 16
V gene: TRBV27
clone size: NA
J gene: TRBJ2-3

CDR3 DNA: TGTGCCAGCAGTACAGGGGGGGGCATAGCCAAAAACATTCAGTACTTC
CDR3 protein: CASSTGGGIAKNIQYF
D gene: NA
CDR3 length: 16
V gene: TRBV2
clone size: NA
J gene: TRBJ2-4

CDR3 DNA: TGTGCCAGCAGGATCCTGACAGGGGGCATCTACGAGCAGTACTTC
CDR3 protein: CASRILTGGIYEQYF
D gene: TRBD1
CDR3 length: 15
V gene: TRBV2
clone size: NA
J gene: TRBJ2-7

CDR3 DNA: TGTGCCAGCAGCTTAGGGGCTAGATGGGAGACCCAGTACTTC
CDR3 protein: CASSLGARWETQYF
D gene: NA
CDR3 length: 14
V gene: TRBV7-9
clone size: NA
J gene: TRBJ2-5

CDR3 DNA: TGTGCCAGCAAAGGGGGTAGCTCCTACGAGCAGTACTTC
CDR3 protein: CASKGGSSYEQYF
D gene: NA
CDR3 length: 13
V gene: TRBV28
clone size: NA
J gene: TRBJ2-7

CDR3 DNA: TGCGCCAGCAGCCCTTTTGACGGCTACGAGCAGTACTTC
CDR3 protein: CASSPFDGYEQYF
D gene: NA
CDR3 length: 13
V gene: TRBV4-1
clone size: NA
J gene: TRBJ2-7

CDR3 DNA: TGCAGTGCTAGAGGGTGGGCTGAAGCTTTCTTT
CDR3 protein: CSARGWAEAFF
D gene: NA
CDR3 length: 11
V gene: TRBV20-1
clone size: NA
J gene: TRBJ1-1

CDR3 DNA: TGTGCCAGCAGCCAACCAGACAGGCGGATTAGCACAGATACGCAGTATTTT
CDR3 protein: CASSQPDRRISTDTQYF
D gene: NA
CDR3 length: 17
V gene: TRBV4-2
clone size: NA
J gene: TRBJ2-3

CDR3 DNA: TGCGCCAGCAGCCCCGGCCCGTCTAGGGGCAATCAGCCCCAGCATTTT
CDR3 protein: CASSPGPSRGNQPQHF
D gene: NA
CDR3 length: 16
V gene: TRBV4-1
clone size: NA
J gene: TRBJ1-5

CDR3 DNA: TGTGCCAGCAGTGCAGGACAGGGGTACACTGAAGCTTTCTTT
CDR3 protein: CASSAGQGYTEAFF
D gene: TRBD1
CDR3 length: 14
V gene: TRBV2
clone size: NA
J gene: TRBJ1-1

CDR3 DNA: TGTGCCAGCACCGGACAGTTCGCTGAAGCTTTCTTT
CDR3 protein: CASTGQFAEAFF
D gene: NA
CDR3 length: 12
V gene: TRBV5-6
clone size: NA
J gene: TRBJ1-1

CDR3 DNA: TGTGCCAGTAGGGAAACGGGGAGTGGCAATCAGCCCCAGCATTTT
CDR3 protein: CASRETGSGNQPQHF
D gene: NA
CDR3 length: 15
V gene: TRBV19
clone size: NA
J gene: TRBJ1-5

CDR3 DNA: TGTGCCAGCAGTCTGGACAGCCAGCCCCAGCATTTT
CDR3 protein: CASSLDSQPQHF
D gene: NA
CDR3 length: 12
V gene: TRBV5-8
clone size: NA
J gene: TRBJ1-5

CDR3 DNA: TGTGCCAGCAGCCACCGGGGGAGTGAGCAGTTCTTC
CDR3 protein: CASSHRGSEQFF
D gene: NA
CDR3 length: 12
V gene: TRBV4-2
clone size: NA
J gene: TRBJ2-1

CDR3 DNA: TGTGCCAGCAGCTCACGGACTAGCGACAATGAGCAGTTCTTC
CDR3 protein: CASSSRTSDNEQFF
D gene: TRBD2
CDR3 length: 14
V gene: TRBV9
clone size: NA
J gene: TRBJ2-1

CDR3 DNA: TGCAGCCTCCCCGGGACGGCCACAGATACGCAGTATTTT
CDR3 protein: CSLPGTATDTQYF
D gene: NA
CDR3 length: 13
V gene: TRBV29-1
clone size: NA
J gene: TRBJ2-3

CDR3 DNA: TGTGCCAGCAGTTTCGCGACAGGGGAGGAGCAGTACTTC
CDR3 protein: CASSFATGEEQYF
D gene: TRBD1
CDR3 length: 13
V gene: TRBV27
clone size: NA
J gene: TRBJ2-7

CDR3 DNA: TGTGCCAGCAGCTTTTCCGGGATCCTGTACTTC
CDR3 protein: CASSFSGILYF
D gene: NA
CDR3 length: 11
V gene: TRBV5-6
clone size: NA
J gene: TRBJ2-5

CDR3 DNA: TGTGCCAGCACCCCCGACATGGGGGGCGAGCAGTACTTC
CDR3 protein: CASTPDMGGEQYF
D gene: NA
CDR3 length: 13
V gene: TRBV6-6
clone size: NA
J gene: TRBJ2-7

CDR3 DNA: TGTGCCAGCAGTGAAGGGGATTTGACCTACGAGCAGTACTTC
CDR3 protein: CASSEGDLTYEQYF
D gene: NA
CDR3 length: 14
V gene: TRBV6-1
clone size: NA
J gene: TRBJ2-7

CDR3 DNA: TGTGCCTGGAGTTACAGGGGTCGGGCTTTCTTT
CDR3 protein: CAWSYRGRAFF
D gene: TRBD1
CDR3 length: 11
V gene: TRBV30
clone size: NA
J gene: TRBJ1-1

CDR3 DNA: TGTGCCAGCAGTTTATCATTTCCGACTAGCGGCCTATACAATGAGCAGTTCTTC
CDR3 protein: CASSLSFPTSGLYNEQFF
D gene: TRBD2
CDR3 length: 18
V gene: TRBV28
clone size: NA
J gene: TRBJ2-1

CDR3 DNA: TGTGCCAGCAGCGTCGGGTACGGAGGGGAGGATACGCAGTATTTT
CDR3 protein: CASSVGYGGEDTQYF
D gene: NA
CDR3 length: 15
V gene: TRBV5-8
clone size: NA
J gene: TRBJ2-3

CDR3 DNA: TGTGCCAGCAGTCTCACAACTCACTCAAACAATCAGCCCCAGCATTTT
CDR3 protein: CASSLTTHSNNQPQHF
D gene: NA
CDR3 length: 16
V gene: TRBV28
clone size: NA
J gene: TRBJ1-5

CDR3 DNA: TGTGCCAGCAGCCCCTCCCCCCATCAGCCCCAGCATTTT
CDR3 protein: CASSPSPHQPQHF
D gene: NA
CDR3 length: 13
V gene: TRBV14
clone size: NA
J gene: TRBJ1-5

CDR3 DNA: TGTGCCAGCAGTAACACAGGGGCGGAGACCCAGTACTTC
CDR3 protein: CASSNTGAETQYF
D gene: TRBD1
CDR3 length: 13
V gene: TRBV27
clone size: NA
J gene: TRBJ2-5

CDR3 DNA: TGTGCCAGCAGCAAAGGAAATGGGCGGCCCGTGGGTCGCACAGATACGCAGTATTTT
CDR3 protein: CASSKGNGRPVGRTDTQYF
D gene: NA
CDR3 length: 19
V gene: TRBV21-1
clone size: NA
J gene: TRBJ2-3

CDR3 DNA: TGTGCCAGCAGGACCGGGACAGGGTCCTACGAGCAGTACTTC
CDR3 protein: CASRTGTGSYEQYF
D gene: TRBD1
CDR3 length: 14
V gene: TRBV2
clone size: NA
J gene: TRBJ2-7

CDR3 DNA: TGTGCCAGCACCGAGTGGGCGTCCCAGCCCCAGCATTTT
CDR3 protein: CASTEWASQPQHF
D gene: NA
CDR3 length: 13
V gene: TRBV6-1
clone size: NA
J gene: TRBJ1-5

CDR3 DNA: TGTGCCAGCAGTGACGAATGGTCGATGGACAGTGAGCAGTTCTTC
CDR3 protein: CASSDEWSMDSEQFF
D gene: NA
CDR3 length: 15
V gene: TRBV2
clone size: NA
J gene: TRBJ2-1

CDR3 DNA: TGTGCCAGCAGCCCACGCAGGGGAAATGAGCAGTTCTTC
CDR3 protein: CASSPRRGNEQFF
D gene: NA
CDR3 length: 13
V gene: TRBV9
clone size: NA
J gene: TRBJ2-1